The entry that follows covers one T cell receptor beta chain sequence. This clonotype showed up just a few times. Its antigen is currently not known. Base qualities are not at hand, and no much larger clone is one base apart. The sample comes from a study of CD8 T cells in ankylosing spondylitis (dated by TCRdb to the late 2010s). Looking at the study overall: T cell receptor beta repertoires were profiled in healthy donors and ankylosing spondylitis patients so that disease-linked TCR variants could be found. The whole study cohort included over a hundred healthy donors and some 27 ankylosing spondylitis patients. Samples of peripheral blood were taken, and for ankylosing spondylitis patients, synovial fluid was collected as well.

TCRdb lists the instrument as Illumina HiSeq 2500. TCR beta libraries were prepared by quantitative 5'-RACE with molecular barcodes. Turning to the authors' computational methods: To identify disease-linked TCR variants, a new computational method was used, one built on a probabilistic model of VDJ rearrangement. TCRdb trimmed public reads at Q25 via fastp, called clones via MiXCR and kept in-frame beta chains. Rows are combined by CDR3 protein, so each entry shows the most common genes and DNA. TCRdb, not the authors, supplied the V and J calls. The table for this sample lists fewer than 400,000 distinct CDR3 sequences; around 20% of them were counted only once. About 16% of the sample is in the top ten clones. Points the paper makes about the study in general: The disease-linked clones were reported as significantly enriched in matched synovial fluid samples from ankylosing spondylitis patients. Some of the motif variants had been reported before in the synovial fluid and blood of reactive arthritis patients, a finding that suggests common disease-initiation mechanisms. A CD8+ phenotype was shown by the disease-linked clones, which were found at relatively low frequencies in peripheral blood. Blood from ankylosing spondylitis patients appeared to be characterized by a TCR beta motif composed of 7 to 9 highly homologous amino acid variants.

Sequencing input: blood, either unsorted or a sorted T cell fraction (not recorded which). The receptor was derived from a male donor with ankylosing spondylitis.

The DNA sequence follows: TGTGCCACCAGCAGTAGGCGGGAGGCCTCACCGCAGTATTTT. Translated, it reads CATSSRREASPQYF. Recombination connected TRBV15 to TRBJ2-3, and TRBD2 matches 8 of the central bases. From V the trimming removes 3 bases and from J it removes 10 bases, while the gene matches leave 9 bases of the junction unaccounted for. From the germline V gene (reference sequence), CDR1 is LNHNV and CDR2 is YYDKDF. The CDR3 runs 14 residues from the cysteine to the phenylalanine. The only DNA kept is the CDR3, 42 bases in frame from the first base.